Shown below are 28 T cell receptor beta chains from a single sample sequenced in a study of cytomegalovirus exposure and HLA in healthy donors. Use of 60 Vbeta and 13 Jbeta primers characterized the PCR. Generated by immunoSEQ multiplex PCR, the TCRdb table keeps only in-frame clones and is missing some. The table records just under 70,000 clones, 81% of them present only once. The sequencing sample was made of PBMCs. These receptors came from a human donor in good health.

V and J are TRBV19 and TRBJ2-1, with 8 bases lining up with TRBD1. This CDR3 is 16 amino acids long. Germline V gene sequence: CDR1 LNHDA, CDR2 SQIVND (reference sequence). V lost 1 base to trimming and J lost 2 bases; unmatched junction nucleotides: 4. CDR3: CASSIGTGYTYNEQFF. CDR3 nucleotides: TGTGCCAGTAGTATAGGGACAGGGTACACCTACAATGAGCAGTTCTTC.

This clone showed up just a few times. The CDR3 loop reads CASSPFQGGYPGQRPSGANVLTF. CDR3 nucleotides: TGCGCCAGCTCACCGTTCCAGGGGGGCTATCCGGGACAGCGACCCTCTGGGGCCAACGTCCTGACTTTC. The genes are TRBV5-1 and TRBJ2-6, with TRBD1 as a possible D gene (7 bases). The CDR3 runs to 23 residues. Trimming pared 7 bases from V and 0 bases from J, leaving 35 bases between. Germline V gene data show CDR1 as SGHRS and CDR2 as YFSETQ. The variable domain in full, completed from reference TRBV5-1 and TRBJ2-6, reads KAGVTQTPRYLIKTRGQQVTLSCSPISGHRSVSWYQQTPGQGLQFLFEYFSETQRNKGNFPGRFSGRQFSNSRSEMNVSTLELGDSALYLCASSPFQGGYPGQRPSGANVLTFGAGSRLTVL.

A remark on this clone: The junction shows a germline mismatch at one end, possibly a read error. The V and J genes are TRBV11-2 and TRBJ2-3, with 8 positions matching TRBD1. Per germline, CDR1 SGHAT and CDR2 FQNNGV. The CDR3 is 12 amino acids. The CDR3 spells CASSPQGAGLRF. CDR3 coding DNA: TGTGCCAGCAGCCCTCAGGGGGCGGGGTTGAGATTT.

For the CDR3, the DNA is TGTGCCAGCAGTGATCGAGACAGGGGGCCCTACGAGCAGTACTTC. The encoded protein is CASSDRDRGPYEQYF. The chain recombines TRBV6-1 with TRBJ2-7; 10 bases are a match to TRBD1. V lost 3 bases to trimming and J lost 2 bases; unmatched junction nucleotides: 4. From germline, CDR1 is MNHNS and CDR2 SASEGT. CDR3 length equals 15 residues.

The chain has TRBV15 and TRBJ1-1; no definite D call. CDR1 and CDR2 (germline): LNHNV, YYDKDF (reference sequence). The V end lost 0 bases, the J end lost 3 bases, and 5 bases lay between the germline ends. This CDR3 comprises 13 residues. The CDR3 spells CATSRDPDTEAFF. CDR3 in DNA: TGTGCCACCAGCAGAGATCCGGACACTGAAGCTTTCTTT.

On this clone: Different DNA sequences within this sample yield the same CDR3. The rearrangement joins TRBV7-2 to TRBJ1-2, with TRBD1 matching over 8 bases. With 1 base clipped from V and 5 bases from J, the junction kept 6 bases outside the gene matches. Germline V CDR1 and CDR2: SGHTA, FQGNSA. The CDR3 extends over 15 amino acids. For the CDR3, the DNA is TGTGCCAGCAGCTTAGAAATACAGGGGGGGTATGGCTACACCTTC. Its protein product is CASSLEIQGGYGYTF. The whole variable domain, remainder taken from reference TRBV7-2 and TRBJ1-2, is GAGVSQSPSNKVTEKGKDVELRCDPISGHTALYWYRQSLGQGLEFLIYFQGNSAPDKSGLPSDRFSAERTGGSVSTLTIQRTQQEDSAVYLCASSLEIQGGYGYTFGSGTRLTVV.

The chain carries TRBV30 and TRBJ1-3; TRBD1 matches 11 bases. Germline loops: CDR1 GTSNPN, CDR2 SVGIG (reference sequence). V lost 3 bases to trimming and J lost 8 bases; unmatched junction nucleotides: 3. The CDR3 totals 13 residues. The CDR3 bases are TGTGCCTGGAGGGGACAGGGGGTGGACACCATATATTTT. Protein: CAWRGQGVDTIYF.

The chain employs TRBV20-1 and TRBJ1-1; D possibly corresponds to TRBD1 (6 bases). Germline V lookup: CDR1 DFQATT, CDR2 SNEGSKA (reference sequence). Trimming shortened V by 6 bases and J by 6 bases, and 11 bases separated the two germline ends. The CDR3 spans 11 residues. CDR3 nucleotide sequence: TGCAGTGCCACCAGGGGCTCTGAAGCTTTCTTT. It is translated as CSATRGSEAFF.

The rearrangement uses TRBV11-1 and TRBJ1-6; TRBD1 matches at 11 bases. The germline V gene encodes CDR1 SGHAT and CDR2 FQDESV (reference sequence). V lost 6 bases and J lost 8; bases outside the gene matches: 6. The CDR3 contains 15 residues. CDR3 region: CASSGTGGIHSPLHF. In DNA form, the CDR3 reads TGTGCCAGCAGTGGGACAGGGGGGATTCATTCACCCCTCCACTTT. Drawing the rest from reference TRBV11-1 and TRBJ1-6, the complete variable domain is EAEVAQSPRYKITEKSQAVAFWCDPISGHATLYWYRQILGQGPELLVQFQDESVVDDSQLPKDRFSAERLKGVDSTLKIQPAELGDSAMYLCASSGTGGIHSPLHFGNGTRLTVT.

The chain is built from TRBV11-2 and TRBJ1-1, with D unclear. Between the trimmed V and J ends, which lost 3 bases and 1 base, there was a span of 6 bases. Germline CDR1 reads SGHAT; CDR2 reads FQNNGV. This CDR3 has 13 residues. The CDR3: CASSFSRNTEAFF. The CDR3 DNA reads as TGTGCCAGCAGCTTTAGCCGGAACACTGAAGCTTTCTTT. The whole variable domain, filled in from reference TRBV11-2 and TRBJ1-1, reads EAGVAQSPRYKIIEKRQSVAFWCNPISGHATLYWYQQILGQGPKLLIQFQNNGVVDDSQLPKDRFSAERLKGVDSTLKIQPAKLEDSAVYLCASSFSRNTEAFFGQGTRLTVV.

The chain joins TRBV5-4 to TRBJ2-7, with 9 bases lining up with TRBD2. V shed 0 bases and J 4 bases; nucleotides not matched to a gene: 5. Germline V gene lookup returns CDR1 SGHNT and CDR2 YYREEE (reference sequence). The CDR3 length is 15 residues. The CDR3 DNA sequence: TGTGCCAGCAGCTTGGAGGTCGCGGGGGGGTACGAGCAGTACTTC. It yields the protein CASSLEVAGGYEQYF.

Details on this clone: One end of the junction fails to match germline, which may point to a read error. The chain has TRBV25-1 and TRBJ2-7, with unresolved D. CDR1 and CDR2 (germline): MGHDK, SYGVNS. This CDR3 region has 11 residues. CDR3 sequence (DNA): TGTGCCACCAGTCCAGCCTACGAGCAGTACTTC. Translating gives CATSPAYEQYF.

The chain joins TRBV6-5 to TRBJ2-7; 10 nucleotides align to TRBD1. The CDR3 covers 14 residues. V lost 6 bases and J lost 7; bases outside the gene matches: 9. CDR1 is MNHEY and CDR2 is SVGAGI in the germline V gene. This CDR3 reads CASRTPGQGNEQYF. The CDR3 DNA follows: TGTGCCAGCAGGACTCCGGGACAGGGGAATGAGCAGTACTTC.

The chain is built from TRBV7-3 and TRBJ1-1; TRBD1 is a possible D gene (6 bases). Per germline, CDR1 SGHTA and CDR2 FQGTGA. V dropped 5 bases and J dropped 1 base, with 11 bases sitting between them. The CDR3 has 14 amino acids. Written as DNA, the CDR3 is TGTGCCAGCAGCCCCGTGGGGGCGAACACTGAAGCTTTCTTT. Protein sequence: CASSPVGANTEAFF.

This clone was detected once. One end of the junction fails to match germline, which may point to a read error. The J gene is TRBJ1-2, the V gene TRBV19; weak D call: TRBD1 (6 bases). The germline V gene has CDR1 LNHDA and CDR2 SQIVND (reference sequence). CDR3 size: 12 residues. The CDR3 nucleotides read TGTGCCAGCTTAGGGGGACACCCGAATTTTGCCTTC. Residues: CASLGGHPNFAF. Drawing the rest from reference TRBV19 and TRBJ1-2, the complete variable domain is DGGITQSPKYLFRKEGQNVTLSCEQNLNHDAMYWYRQDPGQGLRLIYYSQIVNDFQKGDIAEGYSVSREKKESFPLTVTSAQKNPTAFYLCASLGGHPNFAFGSGTRLTVV.

The rearrangement joins TRBV7-9 to TRBJ2-7; D may be TRBD1 (6 bases). In germline, CDR1 is SEHNR, CDR2 FQNEAQ (reference sequence). Trimming stripped 3 bases from V and 0 bases from J, with 15 bases between. CDR3 length: 16 amino acids. The CDR3 here is CASSFDRKTNSYEQYF. The CDR3 DNA reads TGTGCCAGCAGCTTCGACAGGAAGACTAACTCCTACGAGCAGTACTTC.

This chain joins TRBV7-5 and TRBJ2-7; TRBD2, the table's D call, lacks a check against the DNA. TRBV7-5 is termed a pseudogene. The CDR3 is 17 amino acids. The CDR3 DNA is TGTGCCAGAAGCCTTTGGCGTATGACGGAGATAGGAAACGAGCAGTACTTC. This encodes CARSLWRMTEIGNEQYF.

The chain is built from TRBV7-9 and TRBJ1-4; 10 bases line up with TRBD1. The CDR3 is 19 amino acids. V gave up 5 bases and J gave up 8 bases; unmatched junction bases: 20. From germline, CDR1 is SEHNR and CDR2 FQNEAQ (reference sequence). In DNA, the CDR3 is TGTGCCAGCAGCCTCCGGGCAAAAACCGGGACAGGGGATAGGGAAAAACTGTTTTTT. Its translation is CASSLRAKTGTGDREKLFF.

This clone was recorded once. This chain joins TRBV2 and TRBJ1-1; the match to TRBD1 covers 10 bases. CDR3 size: 17 residues. CDR1 and CDR2 (germline): SNHLY, FYNNEI. V shed 1 base and J 2 bases; nucleotides not matched to a gene: 7. The CDR3 nucleotides are TGTGCCAGCAGTGAAGAGGGGGACAGGGGTTTAAACACTGAAGCTTTCTTT. Protein product: CASSEEGDRGLNTEAFF.

The genes are TRBV10-1 and TRBJ2-7; D remains unclear. CDR1 is WNHNN, CDR2 SYGVQD, per germline (reference sequence). Trimming removed 6 bases from V and 0 bases from J, with 9 bases in between. The CDR3 is 13 amino acids. CDR3 protein: CASSEVSSYEQYF. In DNA, the CDR3 is TGCGCCAGCAGCGAGGTTAGCTCCTACGAGCAGTACTTC.

This clone came up a few times. V is TRBV5-1 and J is TRBJ1-1; D unclear. This CDR3 spans 14 amino acids. CDR1 is SGHRS, CDR2 YFSETQ, per germline. V lost 0 bases and J 6 bases, leaving 12 bases between the germline ends. The CDR3, as DNA: TGCGCCAGCAGCTTGGCCGTAGCGGCCCCTGAAGCTTTCTTT. Translating it yields CASSLAVAAPEAFF.

This clone was detected once. V usage is TRBV5-4 and J usage is TRBJ2-2; tentatively, D is TRBD2 (5 bases). The V and J ends lost 2 bases and 5 bases respectively, with 13 bases between them. Germline V CDR1 and CDR2: SGHNT, YYREEE (reference sequence). This CDR3 is built from 15 residues. The CDR3 here is CASSLSRGSTGELFF. Here the CDR3 DNA reads TGTGCCAGCAGCTTAAGTCGAGGGAGTACCGGGGAGCTGTTTTTT.

The chain is built from TRBV7-3 and TRBJ1-2; maybe TRBD1 (5 bases). V lost 5 bases to trimming and J lost 3 bases, with 10 bases between them. In germline, CDR1 is SGHTA, CDR2 FQGTGA. CDR3 length: 13 amino acids. DNA for the CDR3: TGTGCCAGCAGCGTTCCAGGGCACTATGGCTACACCTTC. It is translated as CASSVPGHYGYTF.

This chain links TRBV4-1 with TRBJ2-1; TRBD1 aligns across 12 bases. The CDR3 is 19 amino acids. With V trimmed by 0 bases and J by 4 bases, 10 bases remained unmatched. CDR1 is MGHRA, CDR2 YSYEKL, per germline. The CDR3 DNA sequence: TGCGCCAGCAGCCAAGATTCCTTGGGACAGGGGGCGGGTTACAATGAGCAGTTCTTC. It specifies CASSQDSLGQGAGYNEQFF.

This sequence joins TRBV29-1 and TRBJ1-1; D is undetermined. With 7 bases removed from V and 2 bases from J, the gap between germline ends came to 11 bases. This CDR3 region has 12 residues. Germline loops: CDR1 SQVTM, CDR2 ANQGSEA. The CDR3: CSARQTNTEAFF. CDR3 coding DNA: TGCAGCGCCCGACAAACTAACACTGAAGCTTTCTTT. Supplemented by reference TRBV29-1 and TRBJ1-1, the full variable domain reads SAVISQKPSRDICQRGTSLTIQCQVDSQVTMMFWYRQQPGQSLTLIATANQGSEATYESGFVIDKFPISRPNLTFSTLTVSNMSPEDSSIYLCSARQTNTEAFFGQGTRLTVV.

This clone was observed a single time. The genes are TRBV5-4 and TRBJ2-7; the match to TRBD1 covers 8 bases. This CDR3 region has 16 residues. Germline CDR1 and CDR2: SGHNT and YYREEE (reference sequence). Trimming cost V 2 bases and J 4 bases; bases outside gene matches: 11. As DNA, the CDR3 is TGTGCCAGCAGCTTACTGGGACAGGCGACCTCTTACGAGCAGTACTTC. As protein: CASSLLGQATSYEQYF.

The chain combines TRBV29-1 with TRBJ2-5; TRBD1 matches 8 bases. Germline V lookup: CDR1 SQVTM, CDR2 ANQGSEA. The junction had 6 bases not matched to a gene; V was cut back by 2 bases and J by 4 bases. The CDR3 length is 14 residues. CDR3 sequence: CSVEIRGQGETQYF. The CDR3, as DNA: TGCAGCGTTGAAATTCGAGGACAGGGAGAGACCCAGTACTTC.

The rearrangement uses TRBV7-9 and TRBJ2-5; 7 bases line up with TRBD2. Trimming at V came to 5 bases and at J to 2 bases, leaving 5 bases not matched to a gene. Germline CDR1 reads SEHNR; CDR2 reads FQNEAQ (reference sequence). This CDR3 has 14 amino acids. The CDR3 loop is CASSLGGWQETQYF. DNA of the CDR3: TGTGCCAGCAGCCTCGGGGGGTGGCAAGAGACCCAGTACTTC.